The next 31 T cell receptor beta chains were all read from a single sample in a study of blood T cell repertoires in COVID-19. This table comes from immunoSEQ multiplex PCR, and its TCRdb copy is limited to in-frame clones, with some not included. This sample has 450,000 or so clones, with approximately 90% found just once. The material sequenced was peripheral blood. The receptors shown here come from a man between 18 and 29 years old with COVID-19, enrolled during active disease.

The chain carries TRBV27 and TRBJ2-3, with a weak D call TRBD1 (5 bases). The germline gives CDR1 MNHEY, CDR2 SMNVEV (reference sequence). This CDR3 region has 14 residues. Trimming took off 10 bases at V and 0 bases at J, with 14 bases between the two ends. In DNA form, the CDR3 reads TGTGCCACCGCCTTCCAGGGAAGCACAGATACGCAGTATTTT. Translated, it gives CATAFQGSTDTQYF.

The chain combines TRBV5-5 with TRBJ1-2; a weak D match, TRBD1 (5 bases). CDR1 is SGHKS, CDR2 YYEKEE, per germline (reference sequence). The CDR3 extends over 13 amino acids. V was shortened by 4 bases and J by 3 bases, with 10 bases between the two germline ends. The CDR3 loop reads CASSGRGDYGYTF. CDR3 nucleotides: TGTGCCAGCAGCGGGAGGGGTGACTATGGCTACACCTTC.

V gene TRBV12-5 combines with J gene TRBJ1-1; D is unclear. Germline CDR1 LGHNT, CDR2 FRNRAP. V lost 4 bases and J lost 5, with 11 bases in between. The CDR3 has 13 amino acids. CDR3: CASGSRQDTEAFF. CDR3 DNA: TGTGCTAGTGGTTCCCGCCAGGATACTGAAGCTTTCTTT.

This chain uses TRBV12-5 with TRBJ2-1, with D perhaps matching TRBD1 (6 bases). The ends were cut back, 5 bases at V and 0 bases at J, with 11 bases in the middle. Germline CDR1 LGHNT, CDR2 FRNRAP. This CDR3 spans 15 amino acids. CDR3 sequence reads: CASGGGRDSYNEQFF. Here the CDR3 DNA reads TGTGCTAGTGGTGGGGGCAGGGACTCCTACAATGAGCAGTTCTTC.

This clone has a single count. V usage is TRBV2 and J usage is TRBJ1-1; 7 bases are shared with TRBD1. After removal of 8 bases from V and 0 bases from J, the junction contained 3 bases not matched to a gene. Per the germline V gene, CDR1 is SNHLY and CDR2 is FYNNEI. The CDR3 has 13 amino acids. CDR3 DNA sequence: TGTGCCAGCCAGGACAGGATGAACACTGAAGCTTTCTTT. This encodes CASQDRMNTEAFF.

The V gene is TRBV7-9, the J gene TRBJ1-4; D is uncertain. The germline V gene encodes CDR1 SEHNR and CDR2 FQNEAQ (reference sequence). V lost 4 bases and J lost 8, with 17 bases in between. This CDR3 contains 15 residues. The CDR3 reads CASSSLGGGIEKLFF. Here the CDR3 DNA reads TGTGCCAGCAGCTCCTTGGGAGGCGGAATCGAAAAACTGTTTTTT. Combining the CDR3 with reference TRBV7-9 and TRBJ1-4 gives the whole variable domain DTGVSQNPRHKITKRGQNVTFRCDPISEHNRLYWYRQTLGQGPEFLTYFQNEAQLEKSRLLSDRFSAERPKGSFSTLEIQRTEQGDSAMYLCASSSLGGGIEKLFFGSGTQLSVL.

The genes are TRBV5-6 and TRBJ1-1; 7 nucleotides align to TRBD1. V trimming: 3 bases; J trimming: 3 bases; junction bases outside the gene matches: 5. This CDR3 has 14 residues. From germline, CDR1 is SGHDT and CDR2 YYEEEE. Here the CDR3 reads CASSYRDSHTEAFF. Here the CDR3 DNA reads TGTGCCAGCAGCTACAGGGACAGTCACACTGAAGCTTTCTTT.

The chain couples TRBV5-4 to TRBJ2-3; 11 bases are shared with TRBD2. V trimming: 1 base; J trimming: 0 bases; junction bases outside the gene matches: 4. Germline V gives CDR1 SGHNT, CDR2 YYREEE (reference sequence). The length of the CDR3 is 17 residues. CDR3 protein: CASSLQTSGISTDTQYF. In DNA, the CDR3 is TGTGCCAGCAGCTTGCAGACTAGCGGGATCAGCACAGATACGCAGTATTTT.

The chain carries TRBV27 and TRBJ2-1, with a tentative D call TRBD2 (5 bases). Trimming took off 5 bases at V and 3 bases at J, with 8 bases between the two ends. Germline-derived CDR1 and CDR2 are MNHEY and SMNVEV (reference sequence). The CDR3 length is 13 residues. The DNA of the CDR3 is TGTGCCAGCAGTCAAGAGGGCTACAATGAGCAGTTCTTC. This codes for CASSQEGYNEQFF.

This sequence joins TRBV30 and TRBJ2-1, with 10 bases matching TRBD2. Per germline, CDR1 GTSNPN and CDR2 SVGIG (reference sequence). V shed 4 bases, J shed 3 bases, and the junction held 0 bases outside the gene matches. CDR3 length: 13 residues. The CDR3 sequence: CAWTSGSYNEQFF. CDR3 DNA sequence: TGTGCCTGGACTAGCGGGAGCTACAATGAGCAGTTCTTC. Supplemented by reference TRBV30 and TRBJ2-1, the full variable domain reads SQTIHQWPATLVQPVGSPLSLECTVEGTSNPNLYWYRQAAGRGLQLLFYSVGIGQISSEVPQNLSASRPQDRQFILSSKKLLLSDSGFYLCAWTSGSYNEQFFGPGTRLTVL.

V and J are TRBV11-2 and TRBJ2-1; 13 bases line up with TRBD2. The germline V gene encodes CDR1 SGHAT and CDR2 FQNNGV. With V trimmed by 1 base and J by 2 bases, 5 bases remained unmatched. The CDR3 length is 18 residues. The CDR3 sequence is CASSLAGTSGKTYNEQFF. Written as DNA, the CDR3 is TGTGCCAGCAGCTTAGCGGGGACTAGCGGGAAAACCTACAATGAGCAGTTCTTC.

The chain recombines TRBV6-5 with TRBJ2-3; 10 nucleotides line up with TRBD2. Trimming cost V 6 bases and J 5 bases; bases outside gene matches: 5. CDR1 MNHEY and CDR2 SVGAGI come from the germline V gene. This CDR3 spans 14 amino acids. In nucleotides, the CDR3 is TGTGCCAGCAGACCAGCGGGAGGGAGAGATACGCAGTATTTT. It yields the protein CASRPAGGRDTQYF.

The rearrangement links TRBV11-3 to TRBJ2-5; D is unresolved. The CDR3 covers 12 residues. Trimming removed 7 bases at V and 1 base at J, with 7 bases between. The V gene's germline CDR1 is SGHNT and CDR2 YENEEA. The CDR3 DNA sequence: TGTGCCAGCACGTCCTTCCAAGAGACCCAGTACTTC. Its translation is CASTSFQETQYF.

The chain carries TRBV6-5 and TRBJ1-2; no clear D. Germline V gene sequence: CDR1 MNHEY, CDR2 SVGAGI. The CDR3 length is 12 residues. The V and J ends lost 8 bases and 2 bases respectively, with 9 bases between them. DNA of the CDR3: TGTGCCAGCCGCTCGGGAAACTATGGCTACACCTTC. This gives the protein CASRSGNYGYTF.

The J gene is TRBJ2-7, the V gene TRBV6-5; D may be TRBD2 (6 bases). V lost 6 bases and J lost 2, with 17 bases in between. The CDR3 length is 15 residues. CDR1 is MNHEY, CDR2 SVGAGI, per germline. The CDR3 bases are TGTGCCAGCAGGATTGGGGGGTCCCTCACCTACGAGCAGTACTTC. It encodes CASRIGGSLTYEQYF.

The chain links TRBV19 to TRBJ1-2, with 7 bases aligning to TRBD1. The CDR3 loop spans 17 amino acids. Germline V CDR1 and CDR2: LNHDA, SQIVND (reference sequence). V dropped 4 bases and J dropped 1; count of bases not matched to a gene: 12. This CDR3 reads CASSTSVRTGFNYGYTF. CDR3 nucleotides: TGTGCCAGTAGTACCTCAGTCCGGACAGGCTTTAACTATGGCTACACCTTC. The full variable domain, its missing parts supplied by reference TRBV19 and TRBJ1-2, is DGGITQSPKYLFRKEGQNVTLSCEQNLNHDAMYWYRQDPGQGLRLIYYSQIVNDFQKGDIAEGYSVSREKKESFPLTVTSAQKNPTAFYLCASSTSVRTGFNYGYTFGSGTRLTVV.

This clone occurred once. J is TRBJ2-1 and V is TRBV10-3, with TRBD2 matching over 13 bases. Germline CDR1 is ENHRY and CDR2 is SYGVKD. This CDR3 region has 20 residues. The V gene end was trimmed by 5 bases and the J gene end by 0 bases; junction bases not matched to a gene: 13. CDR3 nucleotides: TGTGCCATCAGTAAAGGATCCGGGACTAGCGGGGCGAGCTCCTACAATGAGCAGTTCTTC. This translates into CAISKGSGTSGASSYNEQFF.

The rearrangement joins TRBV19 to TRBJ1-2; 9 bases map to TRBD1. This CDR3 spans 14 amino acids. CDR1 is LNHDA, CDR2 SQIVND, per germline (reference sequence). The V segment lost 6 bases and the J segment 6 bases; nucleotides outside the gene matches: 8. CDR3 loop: CASSSTGGIDGYTF. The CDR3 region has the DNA TGTGCCAGTAGCTCGACAGGGGGGATAGATGGCTACACCTTC.

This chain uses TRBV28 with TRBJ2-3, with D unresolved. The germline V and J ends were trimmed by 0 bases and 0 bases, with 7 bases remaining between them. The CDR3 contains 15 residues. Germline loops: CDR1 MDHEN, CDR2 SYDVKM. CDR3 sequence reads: CASSLWSDSTDTQYF. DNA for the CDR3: TGTGCCAGCAGTTTATGGTCAGATAGCACAGATACGCAGTATTTT.

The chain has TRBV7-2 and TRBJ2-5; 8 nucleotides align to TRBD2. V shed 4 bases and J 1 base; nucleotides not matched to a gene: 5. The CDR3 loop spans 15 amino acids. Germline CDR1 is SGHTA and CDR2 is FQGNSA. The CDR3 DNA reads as TGTGCCAGCAGCTCCTACACTAGCGGCCAAGAGACCCAGTACTTC. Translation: CASSSYTSGQETQYF.

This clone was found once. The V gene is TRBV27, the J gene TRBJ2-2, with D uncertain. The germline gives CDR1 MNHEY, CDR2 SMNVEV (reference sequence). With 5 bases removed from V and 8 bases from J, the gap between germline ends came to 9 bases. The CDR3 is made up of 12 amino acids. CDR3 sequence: CASSPLGGELFF. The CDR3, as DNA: TGTGCCAGCAGTCCGCTCGGGGGGGAGCTGTTTTTT.

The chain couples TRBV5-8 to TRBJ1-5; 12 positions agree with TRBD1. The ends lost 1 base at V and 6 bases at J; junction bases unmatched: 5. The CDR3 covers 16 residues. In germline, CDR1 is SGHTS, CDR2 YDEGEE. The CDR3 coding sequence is TGTGCCAGCAGCTTGACCGGGACAGGGGGCAGTCAGCCCCAGCATTTT. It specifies CASSLTGTGGSQPQHF.

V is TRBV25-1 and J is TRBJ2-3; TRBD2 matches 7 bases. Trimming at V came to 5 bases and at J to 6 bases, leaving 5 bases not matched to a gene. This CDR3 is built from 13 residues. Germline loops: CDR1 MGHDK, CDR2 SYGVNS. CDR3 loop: CASSLKAGDTQYF. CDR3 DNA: TGTGCCAGCAGTCTGAAAGCGGGGGATACGCAGTATTTT.

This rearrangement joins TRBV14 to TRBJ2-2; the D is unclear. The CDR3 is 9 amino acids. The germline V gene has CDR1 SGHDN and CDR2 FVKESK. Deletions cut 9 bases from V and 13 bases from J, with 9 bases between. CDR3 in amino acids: CASPRWLFF. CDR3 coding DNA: TGTGCCAGTCCCCGGTGGCTGTTTTTT.

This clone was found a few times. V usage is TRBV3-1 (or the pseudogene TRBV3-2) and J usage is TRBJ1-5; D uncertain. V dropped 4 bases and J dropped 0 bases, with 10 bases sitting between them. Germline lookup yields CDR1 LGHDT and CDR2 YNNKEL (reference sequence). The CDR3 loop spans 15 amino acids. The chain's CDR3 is CASSLGGISNQPQHF. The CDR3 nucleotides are TGTGCCAGCAGCCTGGGCGGGATTAGCAATCAGCCCCAGCATTTT.

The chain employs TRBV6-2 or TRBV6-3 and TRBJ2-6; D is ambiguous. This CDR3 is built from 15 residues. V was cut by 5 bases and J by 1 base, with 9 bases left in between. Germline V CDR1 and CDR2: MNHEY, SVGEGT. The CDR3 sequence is CASSPRDSGANVLTF. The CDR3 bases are TGTGCCAGCAGTCCCCGAGATTCTGGGGCCAACGTCCTGACTTTC.

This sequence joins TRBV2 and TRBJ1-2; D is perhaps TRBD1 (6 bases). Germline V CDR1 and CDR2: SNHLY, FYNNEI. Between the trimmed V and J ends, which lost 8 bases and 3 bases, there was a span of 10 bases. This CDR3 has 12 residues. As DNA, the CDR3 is TGTGCCAGCCTAGGGGGTTACTATGGCTACACCTTC. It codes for CASLGGYYGYTF.

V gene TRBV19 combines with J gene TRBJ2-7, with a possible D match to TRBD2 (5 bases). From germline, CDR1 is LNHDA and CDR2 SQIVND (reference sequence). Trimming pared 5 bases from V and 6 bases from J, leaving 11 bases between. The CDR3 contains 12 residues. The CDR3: CASSYASGEQYF. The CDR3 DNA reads TGTGCCAGTAGTTATGCGAGCGGCGAGCAGTACTTC.

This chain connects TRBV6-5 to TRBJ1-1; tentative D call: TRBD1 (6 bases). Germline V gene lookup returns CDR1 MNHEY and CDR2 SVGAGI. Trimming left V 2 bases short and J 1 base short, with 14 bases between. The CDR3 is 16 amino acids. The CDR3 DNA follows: TGTGCCAGCAGTTACGGCCCGGACAGACCGAACACTGAAGCTTTCTTT. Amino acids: CASSYGPDRPNTEAFF.

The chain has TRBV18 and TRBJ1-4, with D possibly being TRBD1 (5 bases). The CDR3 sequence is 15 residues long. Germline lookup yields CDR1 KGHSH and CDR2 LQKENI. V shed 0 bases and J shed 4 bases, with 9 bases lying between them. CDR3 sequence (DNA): TGTGCCAGCTCACCACCGTCTCAGGGTAATGAAAAACTGTTTTTT. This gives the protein CASSPPSQGNEKLFF.

The CDR3: CAWSVGDSPNQPQHF. For the CDR3, the DNA is TGTGCCTGGAGCGTCGGGGACAGTCCGAATCAGCCCCAGCATTTT. This chain uses TRBV30 with TRBJ1-5, with TRBD1 matching over 7 bases. CDR3 size: 15 residues. The germline CDR1 and CDR2 sequences are GTSNPN and SVGIG (reference sequence). Germline trimming cut 3 bases from V and 4 bases from J; bases unmatched to any gene: 9.